The rows below give T cell receptor beta chains drawn from one sample of a study of technical replicates of blood from a few donors. Profiling relied on immunoSEQ multiplex PCR, and the TCRdb table lists in-frame clones only, not all of them. This repertoire shows under 15,000 clones, 79% found once; its top ten account for more than 14%. Sample: PBMCs. The receptors derive from a human donor in good health. The CDR3 runs from the conserved cysteine through the conserved F or W. D genes are given only for firm matches. Not all rows give a size; the values are once, few, many and, for expanded clones, a class.

J: TRBJ2-5
size: -
D: -
V: TRBV25-1
DNA: TGTGCCAGCAGTTCGATCCACAGCCAAGAGACCCAGTACTTC
CDR3: CASSSIHSQETQYF

J: TRBJ2-5
size: -
D: -
V: TRBV9
DNA: TGTGCCAGCAGCGTAGACCCCCGGGAGACCCAGTACTTC
CDR3: CASSVDPRETQYF

J: TRBJ2-7
size: once
D: -
V: TRBV6-5
DNA: TGTGCCAGCACCCTGGGTCAGGGACGGGGGGAGCAGTACTTC
CDR3: CASTLGQGRGEQYF

J: TRBJ2-7
size: -
D: TRBD2
V: TRBV7-3
DNA: TGTGCCAGCAGCCCCCAGAGCGGGAGCCTCCACGAGCAGTACTTC
CDR3: CASSPQSGSLHEQYF

J: TRBJ2-4
size: -
D: TRBD1
V: TRBV19
DNA: TGTGCCAGTAGCGGACAGGCGTTAGCCAAAAACATTCAGTACTTC
CDR3: CASSGQALAKNIQYF

J: TRBJ2-7
size: once
D: -
V: TRBV5-6
DNA: TGTGCCAGCAGCTTGTTACGCGGGACCGATGCCTACGAGCAGTACTTC
CDR3: CASSLLRGTDAYEQYF

J: TRBJ2-5
size: once
D: TRBD2
V: TRBV27
DNA: TGTGCCAGCAGCAGGACTAGCGGGAGCGAGACCCAGTACTTC
CDR3: CASSRTSGSETQYF

J: TRBJ2-1
size: -
D: TRBD2
V: TRBV5-1
DNA: TGCGCCAGCAGCCCTCAAAGCCTCGCTAGCGGGAGTAATGAGCAGTTCTTC
CDR3: CASSPQSLASGSNEQFF

J: TRBJ2-7
size: -
D: TRBD2
V: TRBV10-3
DNA: TGTGCCATCAGTGGACCCCGGCACTACGGGACTAGCGGGTCGAGCTCCTACGAGCAGTACTTC
CDR3: CAISGPRHYGTSGSSSYEQYF

J: TRBJ1-4
size: -
D: TRBD1
V: TRBV6-5
DNA: TGTGCCAGCAGTCAAACAGGGGTCCTTGAAAAACTGTTTTTT
CDR3: CASSQTGVLEKLFF

J: TRBJ2-1
size: -
D: -
V: TRBV5-5
DNA: TGTGCCAGCAGCTTTTTTGCGGGCAGGGGCTCCTACAATGAGCAGTTCTTC
CDR3: CASSFFAGRGSYNEQFF

J: TRBJ2-3
size: -
D: -
V: TRBV2
DNA: TGTGCCAGCGTTCGGGAAAGAGAGGGAGATACGCAGTATTTT
CDR3: CASVREREGDTQYF

J: TRBJ1-2
size: once
D: TRBD1
V: TRBV27
DNA: TGTGCCAGCAGTGACAGGGGGCAGGGCTACACCTTC
CDR3: CASSDRGQGYTF

J: TRBJ2-5
size: -
D: TRBD2
V: TRBV6-1
DNA: TGTGCCAGCACTAGGGAGGGAGAGACCCAGTACTTC
CDR3: CASTREGETQYF

J: TRBJ1-5
size: -
D: -
V: TRBV28
DNA: TGTGCCAGCAGGAAGGGGGATCAGCCCCAGCATTTT
CDR3: CASRKGDQPQHF

J: TRBJ1-5
size: -
D: -
V: TRBV5-1
DNA: TGCGCCAGCAGCTTGGCTCCACGGACAGATGGCAATCAGCCCCAGCATTTT
CDR3: CASSLAPRTDGNQPQHF

J: TRBJ2-5
size: -
D: -
V: TRBV5-1
DNA: TGCGCCAGCAGCCCTTCAGTGGAGACCCAGTACTTC
CDR3: CASSPSVETQYF

J: TRBJ2-7
size: -
D: -
V: TRBV29-1
DNA: TGCAGCGCTTCGGAGCCGGATAAGACGTACTCCTACGAGCAGTACTTC
CDR3: CSASEPDKTYSYEQYF

J: TRBJ1-1
size: -
D: -
V: TRBV19
DNA: TGTGCCACCACCGGGACGGGGGTTACGAACACTGAAGCTTTCTTT
CDR3: CATTGTGVTNTEAFF

J: TRBJ1-1
size: -
D: TRBD1
V: TRBV19
DNA: TGTGCCAGTAGTATCGGGCGGACAGGGGGCAAGTGGGACACTGAAGCTTTCTTT
CDR3: CASSIGRTGGKWDTEAFF

J: TRBJ1-5
size: medium-sized
D: TRBD1
V: TRBV4-1
DNA: TGCGCCAGCAGCCTAATAGGGACAGGGATCAATCAGCCCCAGCATTTT
CDR3: CASSLIGTGINQPQHF

J: TRBJ2-2
size: -
D: TRBD2
V: TRBV5-1
DNA: TGCGCCAGCAGCTCCCGGGGGGTTGCGAACACCGGGGAGCTGTTTTTT
CDR3: CASSSRGVANTGELFF

J: TRBJ1-2
size: -
D: TRBD1
V: TRBV19
DNA: TGTGCCAGTAGCAGCACACCCGGGACAGGGGGCGGCTACACCTTC
CDR3: CASSSTPGTGGGYTF

J: TRBJ1-2
size: once
D: -
V: TRBV6-5
DNA: TGTGCCAGCAGTCGTGGGGAAGGGGGTCGATATGGCTACACCTTC
CDR3: CASSRGEGGRYGYTF

J: TRBJ2-1
size: few
D: -
V: TRBV21-1
DNA: TGTGCCAGCAGCAAACCGCCCCATACAGGGTGGATTGATTACAATGAGCAGTTCTTC
CDR3: CASSKPPHTGWIDYNEQFF

J: TRBJ1-5
size: -
D: -
V: TRBV2
DNA: TGTGCCAGCAGGCAGGGGAGTTATAGCAATCAGCCCCAGCATTTT
CDR3: CASRQGSYSNQPQHF

J: TRBJ2-7
size: -
D: -
V: TRBV27
DNA: TGTGCCAGCAGTTCGGCTCGGACTATCAGGTACTACGAGCAGTACTTC
CDR3: CASSSARTIRYYEQYF

J: TRBJ1-2
size: -
D: TRBD1
V: TRBV19
DNA: TGTGCCAGTAGTATCCATAGGACAGGGAACTATGGCTACACCTTC
CDR3: CASSIHRTGNYGYTF

J: TRBJ2-7
size: -
D: TRBD1
V: TRBV27
DNA: TGTGCCAGCAGGCGACAGGGACGGTACGAGCAGTACTTC
CDR3: CASRRQGRYEQYF

J: TRBJ2-3
size: -
D: TRBD2
V: TRBV6-4
DNA: TGTGCCAGCAGTGCTCGCAGCGGGAACACAGATACGCAGTATTTT
CDR3: CASSARSGNTDTQYF

J: TRBJ2-7
size: -
D: -
V: TRBV27
DNA: TGTGCCAGCAGTTTTCAACAGGCTTACGAGCAGTACTTC
CDR3: CASSFQQAYEQYF

J: TRBJ2-1
size: -
D: TRBD1
V: TRBV18
DNA: TGTGCCAGCTCGAAGGGACAGGAGTACAATGAGCAGTTCTTC
CDR3: CASSKGQEYNEQFF

J: TRBJ2-7
size: -
D: TRBD1
V: TRBV5-6
DNA: TGTGCCAGCAGCTTAGTGGGGACAGGGATGACCTACGAGCAGTACTTC
CDR3: CASSLVGTGMTYEQYF

J: TRBJ2-7
size: -
D: TRBD2
V: TRBV13
DNA: TGTGCCAGCAGCTCAGGACTAGCGGGAGGGTTCTCCTACGAGCAGTACTTC
CDR3: CASSSGLAGGFSYEQYF

J: TRBJ2-3
size: -
D: -
V: TRBV29-1
DNA: TGCAGCGTTGAAATCAGGGCCACATTGTATTTT
CDR3: CSVEIRATLYF

J: TRBJ1-3
size: -
D: -
V: TRBV7-6
DNA: TGTGCCAGCAGCTCCAGGGTCTCTGGAAACACCATATATTTT
CDR3: CASSSRVSGNTIYF

J: TRBJ2-3
size: -
D: -
V: TRBV7-9
DNA: TGTGCCAGCAGCTTATTGCGGGCTAGCACAGATACGCAGTATTTT
CDR3: CASSLLRASTDTQYF

J: TRBJ2-2
size: -
D: TRBD2
V: TRBV5-1
DNA: TGCGCCAGCAGCTTGACTGGGACTAGCGGGAGCGGGAACACCGGGGAGCTGTTTTTT
CDR3: CASSLTGTSGSGNTGELFF

J: TRBJ2-1
size: -
D: TRBD2
V: TRBV27
DNA: TGTGCCAGCAGTTTACGCGCTGGGACTAGCGGGAGGGCCAATGAGCAGTTCTTC
CDR3: CASSLRAGTSGRANEQFF

J: TRBJ2-1
size: -
D: -
V: TRBV10-3
DNA: TGTGCCATCAGTGAAATGCGTCACAATGAGCAGTTCTTC
CDR3: CAISEMRHNEQFF

J: TRBJ1-1
size: -
D: TRBD1
V: TRBV27
DNA: TGTGCCAGCAGTTTAGGTGCGGGACAGCAGAACACTGAAGCTTTCTTT
CDR3: CASSLGAGQQNTEAFF

J: TRBJ1-5
size: -
D: TRBD1
V: TRBV6-1
DNA: TGTGCCAGCAGTGAAGGGGACAGACTTTATAGCAATCAGCCCCAGCATTTT
CDR3: CASSEGDRLYSNQPQHF

J: TRBJ2-3
size: -
D: -
V: TRBV30
DNA: TGTGCCTGGAGTGTACAGGACACAGATACGCAGTATTTT
CDR3: CAWSVQDTDTQYF

J: TRBJ2-5
size: few
D: -
V: TRBV7-6
DNA: TGTGCCAGCAGCTTAGAGACACAGGGGAGGGAGACCCAGTACTTC
CDR3: CASSLETQGRETQYF

J: TRBJ2-3
size: -
D: -
V: TRBV7-9
DNA: TGTGCCAGCAGTAAGACAGGCACAGATACGCAGTATTTT
CDR3: CASSKTGTDTQYF

J: TRBJ1-5
size: -
D: -
V: TRBV5-1
DNA: TGCGCCAGCAGCCTGGACGGTAGGGGTGAAAATCAGCCCCAGCATTTT
CDR3: CASSLDGRGENQPQHF

J: TRBJ2-7
size: -
D: TRBD1
V: TRBV29-1
DNA: TGCAGCGTTGAAGATCCCGGGACAGGGGCCTACGAGCAGTACTTC
CDR3: CSVEDPGTGAYEQYF

J: TRBJ1-1
size: -
D: -
V: TRBV18
DNA: TGTGCCAGCTCACCACAAAAGGGGTCGAACACTGAAGCTTTCTTT
CDR3: CASSPQKGSNTEAFF

J: TRBJ1-2
size: few
D: -
V: TRBV5-1
DNA: TGCGCCAGCAGCTTGGTAGGCACCCGGGGCTATGGCTACACCTTC
CDR3: CASSLVGTRGYGYTF

J: TRBJ2-7
size: -
D: TRBD2
V: TRBV5-8
DNA: TGTGCCAGCAGCTTATCTTGGGGACTAGCGGGAGGGGAGCAGTACTTC
CDR3: CASSLSWGLAGGEQYF

J: TRBJ2-5
size: -
D: -
V: TRBV28
DNA: TGTGCCAGCAGGTACGGGGGAACGGAGACCCAGTACTTC
CDR3: CASRYGGTETQYF

J: TRBJ2-3
size: -
D: TRBD2
V: TRBV27
DNA: TGTGCCAGCGGCACTCTAGCGGGAGATACAGATACGCAGTATTTT
CDR3: CASGTLAGDTDTQYF

J: TRBJ2-3
size: -
D: -
V: TRBV6-1
DNA: TGTGCCAGCAGGGCCAACACAGATACGCAGTATTTT
CDR3: CASRANTDTQYF

J: TRBJ2-7
size: -
D: -
V: TRBV28
DNA: TGTGCCAGCAGTTTAGTATATGCGGCTAGCGAAAGGAACGAGCAGTACTTC
CDR3: CASSLVYAASERNEQYF

J: TRBJ2-7
size: once
D: TRBD2
V: TRBV5-6
DNA: TGTGCCAGCAGCTTCCGAAGACTAGCGGGAGATGAGCAGTACTTC
CDR3: CASSFRRLAGDEQYF

J: TRBJ1-5
size: -
D: TRBD1
V: TRBV6-5
DNA: TGTGCCAGCAGTTATGGACAGGGGGCTGATCAGCCCCAGCATTTT
CDR3: CASSYGQGADQPQHF

J: TRBJ1-2
size: -
D: -
V: TRBV7-9
DNA: TGTGCCAGCAGCTTACCAACAGGGTATGGCTACACCTTC
CDR3: CASSLPTGYGYTF